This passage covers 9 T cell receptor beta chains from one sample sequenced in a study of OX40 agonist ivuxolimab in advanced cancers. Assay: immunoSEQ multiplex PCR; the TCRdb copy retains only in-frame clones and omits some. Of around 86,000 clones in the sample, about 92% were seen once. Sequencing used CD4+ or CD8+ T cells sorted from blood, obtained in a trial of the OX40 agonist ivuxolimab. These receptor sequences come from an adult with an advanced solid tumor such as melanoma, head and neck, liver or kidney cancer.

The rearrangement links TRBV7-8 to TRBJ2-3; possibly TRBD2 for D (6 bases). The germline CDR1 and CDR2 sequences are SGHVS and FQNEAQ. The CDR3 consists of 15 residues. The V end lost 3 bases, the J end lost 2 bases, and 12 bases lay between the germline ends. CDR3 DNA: TGTGCCAGCAGCTTTGATCAGGGACTCACAGATACGCAGTATTTT. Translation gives CASSFDQGLTDTQYF. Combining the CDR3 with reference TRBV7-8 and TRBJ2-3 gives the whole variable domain GAGVSQSPRYKVAKRGQDVALRCDPISGHVSLFWYQQALGQGPEFLTYFQNEAQLDKSGLPSDRFFAERPEGSVSTLKIQRTQQEDSAVYLCASSFDQGLTDTQYFGPGTRLTVL.

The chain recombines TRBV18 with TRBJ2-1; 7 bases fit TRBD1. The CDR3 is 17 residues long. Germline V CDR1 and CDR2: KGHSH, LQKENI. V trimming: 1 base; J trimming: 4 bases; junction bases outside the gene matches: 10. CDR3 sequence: CASSPQRPGQPYNEQFF. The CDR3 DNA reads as TGTGCCAGCTCACCACAAAGGCCGGGACAGCCTTACAATGAGCAGTTCTTC.

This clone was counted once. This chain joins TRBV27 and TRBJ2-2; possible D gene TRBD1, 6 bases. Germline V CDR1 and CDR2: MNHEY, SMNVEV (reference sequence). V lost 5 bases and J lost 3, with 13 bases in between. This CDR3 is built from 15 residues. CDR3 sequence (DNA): TGTGCCAGCAGTCACTCGACAGGCTACACCGGGGAGCTGTTTTTT. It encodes CASSHSTGYTGELFF.

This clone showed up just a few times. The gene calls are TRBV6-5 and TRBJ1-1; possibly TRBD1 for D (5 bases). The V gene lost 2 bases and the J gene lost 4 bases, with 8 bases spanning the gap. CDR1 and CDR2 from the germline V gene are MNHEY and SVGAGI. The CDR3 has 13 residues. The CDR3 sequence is CASSYGGGTEAFF. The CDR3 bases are TGTGCCAGCAGTTACGGGGGGGGCACTGAAGCTTTCTTT.

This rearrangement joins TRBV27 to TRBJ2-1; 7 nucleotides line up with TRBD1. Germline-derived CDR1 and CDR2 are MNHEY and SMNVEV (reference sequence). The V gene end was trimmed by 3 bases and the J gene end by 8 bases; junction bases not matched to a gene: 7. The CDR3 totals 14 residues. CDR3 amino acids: CASSFLRQGHEQFF. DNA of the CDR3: TGTGCCAGCAGTTTCCTACGACAGGGCCATGAGCAGTTCTTC.

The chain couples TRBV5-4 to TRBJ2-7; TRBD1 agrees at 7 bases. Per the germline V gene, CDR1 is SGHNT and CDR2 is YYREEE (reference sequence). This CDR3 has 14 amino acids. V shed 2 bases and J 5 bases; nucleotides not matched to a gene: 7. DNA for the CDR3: TGTGCCAGCAGCTTACTTGGGGACAGCAACGAGCAGTACTTC. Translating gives CASSLLGDSNEQYF. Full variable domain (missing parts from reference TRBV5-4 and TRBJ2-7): ETGVTQSPTHLIKTRGQQVTLRCSSQSGHNTVSWYQQALGQGPQFIFQYYREEENGRGNFPPRFSGLQFPNYSSELNVNALELDDSALYLCASSLLGDSNEQYFGPGTRLTVT.

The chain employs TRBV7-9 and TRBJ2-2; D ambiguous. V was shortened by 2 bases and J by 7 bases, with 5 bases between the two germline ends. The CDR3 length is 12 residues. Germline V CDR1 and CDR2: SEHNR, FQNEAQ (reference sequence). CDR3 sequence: CASSLTIGELFF. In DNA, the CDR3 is TGTGCCAGCAGCTTAACGATCGGGGAGCTGTTTTTT.

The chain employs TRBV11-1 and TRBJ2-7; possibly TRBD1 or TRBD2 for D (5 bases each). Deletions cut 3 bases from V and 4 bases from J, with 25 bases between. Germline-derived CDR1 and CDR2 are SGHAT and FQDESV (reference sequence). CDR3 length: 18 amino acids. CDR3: CASSFGWDRGKEKYEQYF. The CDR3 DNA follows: TGTGCCAGCAGCTTCGGGTGGGACCGGGGTAAGGAGAAATACGAGCAGTACTTC. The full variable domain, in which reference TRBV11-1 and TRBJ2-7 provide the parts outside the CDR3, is EAEVAQSPRYKITEKSQAVAFWCDPISGHATLYWYRQILGQGPELLVQFQDESVVDDSQLPKDRFSAERLKGVDSTLKIQPAELGDSAMYLCASSFGWDRGKEKYEQYFGPGTRLTVT.

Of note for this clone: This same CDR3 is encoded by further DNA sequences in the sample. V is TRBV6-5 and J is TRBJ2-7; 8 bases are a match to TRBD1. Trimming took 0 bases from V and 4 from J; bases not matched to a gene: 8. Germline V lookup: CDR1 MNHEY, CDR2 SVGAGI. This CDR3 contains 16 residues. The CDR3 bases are TGTGCCAGCAGTTACTCGATTCCAGGGGGCTCTTACGAGCAGTACTTC. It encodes CASSYSIPGGSYEQYF.